These 27 T cell receptor beta chains were all obtained from the same sample, sequenced in a study of regulatory T cells in long-lasting Graves disease. Time point meaning: persistent/refractory GD, antithyroid drugs over 5 years with positive TRAb. The TCR library used RNA extracted from PBMCs. Building of the TCR beta libraries involved iRepertoire HTBI primers and Arm-PCR of CDR3 regions. TCRdb redid the calling of the multiplex PCR reads with MiXCR, one entry per CDR3 protein. The sample shows some 340,000 distinct CDR3 sequences, 20% to 25% of them seen only once. The starting material was peripheral blood mononuclear cells (PBMCs), obtained when the disease was refractory, from a patient treated with antithyroid drugs. The receptors originated from a woman aged 40 to 55 with Graves disease.

The chain uses TRBV27 and TRBJ1-1; 8 positions match TRBD1. The germline gives CDR1 MNHEY, CDR2 SMNVEV (reference sequence). J lost 4 bases, V lost 6 bases, and 22 bases had no gene match. CDR3 length: 19 residues. CDR3 DNA: TGTGCCAGCAGCCCTCTACCCCACAGGGGGGAAGATAAAACCACTGAAGCTTTCTTT. This codes for CASSPLPHRGEDKTTEAFF.

This clonotype came up many times. The chain joins TRBV7-8 to TRBJ2-5; possible D gene TRBD2, 6 bases. Germline CDR1 SGHVS, CDR2 FQNEAQ. Trimming left V 3 bases short and J 5 bases short, with 13 bases between. The CDR3 has 14 amino acids. This chain's CDR3 is CASSFLGGAETQYF. The CDR3 bases are TGTGCCAGCAGCTTCTTGGGGGGTGCTGAGACCCAGTACTTC. Complete variable domain (other parts from reference TRBV7-8 and TRBJ2-5): GAGVSQSPRYKVAKRGQDVALRCDPISGHVSLFWYQQALGQGPEFLTYFQNEAQLDKSGLPSDRFFAERPEGSVSTLKIQRTQQEDSAVYLCASSFLGGAETQYFGPGTRLLVL.

Turning to this clonotype: A much bigger clone sits one base away, suggesting this may be a read error. V and J are TRBV27 and TRBJ1-5; 9 bases are a match to TRBD1. CDR1 MNHEY and CDR2 SMNVEV come from the germline V gene (reference sequence). V gave up 6 bases and J gave up 1 base; unmatched junction bases: 10. The CDR3 contains 17 residues. DNA of the CDR3: TGTGCCAGCAGCCGGACAGGGGTGACCCTGAGCAATCAGCCCCAGCATTTT. Protein product: CASSRTGVTLSNQPQHF.

This clonotype was seen more than once but under ten times. This chain joins TRBV5-6 and TRBJ2-2; D unresolved. The CDR3 loop spans 15 amino acids. The ends were cut back, 0 bases at V and 0 bases at J, with 6 bases in the middle. The germline gives CDR1 SGHDT, CDR2 YYEEEE. The CDR3 sequence: CASSLELANTGELFF. CDR3 nucleotides: TGTGCCAGCAGCTTGGAATTGGCGAACACCGGGGAGCTGTTTTTT.

This clonotype showed up just a few times. V usage is TRBV11-2 and J usage is TRBJ2-7; 7 positions agree with TRBD2. Losses at the gene ends were 5 bases for V and 2 bases for J; bases not matched to a gene: 9. This CDR3 has 15 residues. Germline lookup yields CDR1 SGHAT and CDR2 FQNNGV. The CDR3 reads CASSLPWRGTYEQYF. The CDR3 bases are TGTGCCAGCAGCCTCCCCTGGCGGGGGACCTACGAGCAGTACTTC.

In its sample, this clonotype was seen many times. The CDR3 loop reads CASRTSGSYTGELFF. The CDR3 region has the DNA TGTGCCAGCAGAACTAGCGGGAGTTATACCGGGGAGCTGTTTTTT. The chain links TRBV28 to TRBJ2-2; the match to TRBD2 covers 11 bases. The V gene end was trimmed by 6 bases and the J gene end by 5 bases; junction bases not matched to a gene: 5. This CDR3 has 15 amino acids. Germline V gene data show CDR1 as MDHEN and CDR2 as SYDVKM.

This rearrangement joins TRBV10-3 to TRBJ2-7; D uncertain. The CDR3 spans 13 residues. Germline CDR1 is ENHRY and CDR2 is SYGVKD. V lost 0 bases and J lost 3, with 6 bases in between. The CDR3 DNA reads TGTGCCATCAGTGAGTCGAACAGCTACGAGCAGTACTTC. Translating gives CAISESNSYEQYF.

Ten or more counts support this clonotype. J is TRBJ2-2 and V is TRBV25-1, with a weak D call TRBD1 (5 bases). Germline lookup yields CDR1 MGHDK and CDR2 SYGVNS. The length of the CDR3 is 16 residues. V was pared by 0 bases and J by 5 bases, with 13 bases between. CDR3 in amino acids: CASSEYPLGVTGELFF. DNA for the CDR3: TGTGCCAGCAGTGAATATCCGTTAGGGGTGACCGGGGAGCTGTTTTTT. The variable domain in full, completed from reference TRBV25-1 and TRBJ2-2, reads EADIYQTPRYLVIGTGKKITLECSQTMGHDKMYWYQQDPGMELHLIHYSYGVNSTEKGDLSSESTVSRIRTEHFPLTLESARPSHTSQYLCASSEYPLGVTGELFFGEGSRLTVL.

This clonotype was counted many times. V usage is TRBV28 and J usage is TRBJ1-1, with unresolved D. The V gene lost 1 base and the J gene lost 6 bases, with 9 bases spanning the gap. The CDR3 has 13 residues. Germline V lookup: CDR1 MDHEN, CDR2 SYDVKM. The CDR3 DNA reads TGTGCCAGCAGTTTATCAGTAGCTTCTGAAGCTTTCTTT. Translated: CASSLSVASEAFF.

In this sample, this clonotype turned up many times. This chain connects TRBV28 to TRBJ2-6; D not certain. Germline V gene lookup returns CDR1 MDHEN and CDR2 SYDVKM. CDR3 length: 15 amino acids. V lost 3 bases and J 2 bases, leaving 8 bases between the germline ends. The CDR3 nucleotides read TGTGCCAGCAGTTTCTCAGGCACTGGGGCCAACGTCCTGACTTTC. It specifies CASSFSGTGANVLTF.

This clonotype was detected only a few times. The chain is built from TRBV10-3 and TRBJ2-7; 8 bases agree with TRBD1. After removal of 5 bases from V and 2 bases from J, the junction contained 5 bases not matched to a gene. CDR3 length: 14 amino acids. Germline CDR1 and CDR2: ENHRY and SYGVKD. The CDR3 loop is CAISKTGDPYEQYF. In DNA, the CDR3 is TGTGCCATCAGTAAGACAGGGGACCCCTACGAGCAGTACTTC.

This clonotype was counted at least ten times. The J gene is TRBJ1-1, the V gene TRBV28; D call uncertain. The V and J ends lost 4 bases and 0 bases respectively, with 3 bases between them. The CDR3 loop spans 12 amino acids. Germline CDR1 reads MDHEN; CDR2 reads SYDVKM. The CDR3 here is CASSSVNTEAFF. DNA of the CDR3: TGTGCCAGCAGTTCAGTGAACACTGAAGCTTTCTTT.

This clonotype was observed a few times. This rearrangement joins TRBV4-1 to TRBJ2-7, with 8 bases fitting TRBD1. The CDR3 runs to 15 residues. Germline lookup yields CDR1 MGHRA and CDR2 YSYEKL. The V segment lost 3 bases and the J segment 4 bases; nucleotides outside the gene matches: 8. CDR3 protein: CASSHGQGTVYEQYF. CDR3 DNA sequence: TGCGCCAGCAGCCATGGACAGGGTACGGTGTACGAGCAGTACTTC.

This clonotype came up many times. The chain carries TRBV6-1 and TRBJ1-5, with D possibly being TRBD1 (5 bases). V shed 2 bases and J shed 2 bases, with 13 bases lying between them. The CDR3 extends over 16 amino acids. The germline CDR1 and CDR2 sequences are MNHNS and SASEGT. CDR3 DNA: TGTGCCAGCAGTGAATCAGCCTGGGGGGGCAATCAGCCCCAGCATTTT. Amino acids: CASSESAWGGNQPQHF.

This clonotype was observed a handful of times. This chain joins TRBV20-1 and TRBJ1-2, with D possibly being TRBD1 (6 bases). Trimming took off 5 bases at V and 5 bases at J, with 24 bases between the two ends. There are 16 residues in the CDR3. From germline, CDR1 is DFQATT and CDR2 SNEGSKA (reference sequence). CDR3 DNA: TGCAGTGCTCACACCATACAGGGTAGAGACCCGTATGGCTACACCTTC. This translates into CSAHTIQGRDPYGYTF.

The rearrangement uses TRBV9 and TRBJ2-2; D possibly corresponds to TRBD1 (5 bases). Trimming stripped 3 bases from V and 0 bases from J, with 12 bases between. There are 16 residues in the CDR3. The germline V gene encodes CDR1 SGDLS and CDR2 YYNGEE. Here the CDR3 reads CASSAAGQPNTGELFF. The CDR3, as DNA: TGTGCCAGCAGCGCCGCTGGACAACCGAACACCGGGGAGCTGTTTTTT.

This clonotype occurred a few times. The chain couples TRBV6-1 to TRBJ1-5; a possible D gene is TRBD1 (5 bases). This CDR3 is built from 12 residues. From germline, CDR1 is MNHNS and CDR2 SASEGT. The V end was cut by 6 bases, the J end by 9 bases, with 12 bases between. The DNA of the CDR3 is TGTGCCAGCAGGTCAACGGGGGGGCCCCAGCATTTT. Translation gives CASRSTGGPQHF.

This clonotype was picked up a small number of times. This sequence may be a read error, since a much larger clone differs from it by one base. It is likely a read error, because the conserved phenylalanine at the end of the CDR3 is missing. This chain links TRBV2 with TRBJ2-7; no firm D call. Trimming removed 4 bases at V and 4 bases at J, with 17 bases between. Germline CDR1 and CDR2: SNHLY and FYNNEI. The CDR3 runs to 15 residues. The CDR3 reads CASSGYSSFPYEQYL. The CDR3 nucleotides read TGTGCCAGCAGTGGTTACAGCTCTTTCCCATACGAGCAGTACCTC.

In its sample, this clonotype was seen a few times. The chain recombines TRBV11-2 with TRBJ2-7; either TRBD1 or TRBD2 may fit D (7 bases each). Looked up from germline, CDR1 is SGHAT and CDR2 is FQNNGV. The V end was cut by 3 bases, the J end by 0 bases, with 12 bases between. CDR3 size: 15 residues. Here the CDR3 DNA reads TGTGCCAGCAGCTTCCAGGGGGGGACCTCCTACGAGCAGTACTTC. Encoded protein: CASSFQGGTSYEQYF.

The rearrangement uses TRBV7-9 and TRBJ2-7; TRBD1 matches at 7 bases. This CDR3 is built from 13 residues. Germline assignment: CDR1 SEHNR and CDR2 FQNEAQ (reference sequence). The ends lost 2 bases at V and 7 bases at J; junction bases unmatched: 5. The DNA for the CDR3 is TGTGCCAGCAGCTTATGGGACAGCTGGGAGCAGTACTTC. This codes for CASSLWDSWEQYF.

The J gene is TRBJ1-5, the V gene TRBV7-2; 12 bases fit TRBD1. Germline CDR1 and CDR2: SGHTA and FQGNSA. Trimming cost V 3 bases and J 6 bases; bases outside gene matches: 6. The CDR3 sequence is 16 residues long. CDR3 in DNA: TGTGCCAGCAGCTTCGGGGACAGGGGGCGAGGTCAGCCCCAGCATTTT. The encoded protein is CASSFGDRGRGQPQHF.

This clonotype has just a few counts. J is TRBJ1-5 and V is TRBV19; perhaps TRBD1 as D (5 bases). V was cut by 7 bases and J by 2 bases, with 18 bases left in between. The germline CDR1 and CDR2 sequences are LNHDA and SQIVND (reference sequence). CDR3 length: 16 residues. Here the CDR3 DNA reads TGTGCCAGTAAGGGACCTTTAGGACGGGGCAATCAGCCCCAGCATTTT. The encoded protein is CASKGPLGRGNQPQHF.

This clonotype was seen only a few times. The J gene is TRBJ2-7, the V gene TRBV3-1; 10 bases map to TRBD1. After removal of 1 base from V and 5 bases from J, the junction contained 5 bases not matched to a gene. Germline V gene data show CDR1 as LGHDT and CDR2 as YNNKEL (reference sequence). This CDR3 has 15 amino acids. The CDR3 here is CASSQGTGGRNEQYF. The CDR3 DNA reads TGTGCCAGCAGCCAAGGGACAGGGGGAAGAAACGAGCAGTACTTC.

The sample holds one count of this clonotype. The chain combines TRBV28 with TRBJ2-7, with TRBD1 identical over 8 bases. Germline CDR1 reads MDHEN; CDR2 reads SYDVKM. Trimming cost V 5 bases and J 5 bases; bases outside gene matches: 11. This CDR3 is built from 15 residues. CDR3 in DNA: TGTGCCAGCAGTCAAGCCGGGACAGGATCCCACGAGCAGTACTTC. It encodes CASSQAGTGSHEQYF.

The CDR3 reads CASSIRTGLRNQPQHF. For the CDR3, the DNA is TGTGCCAGTAGTATCCGGACAGGACTGCGGAATCAGCCCCAGCATTTT. The rearrangement joins TRBV19 to TRBJ1-5; TRBD1 agrees at 7 bases. This CDR3 has 16 amino acids. Looked up from germline, CDR1 is LNHDA and CDR2 is SQIVND (reference sequence). V lost 3 bases, J lost 4 bases, and 9 bases stayed unmatched.

This clonotype was seen more than once but under ten times. The rearrangement uses TRBV29-1 and TRBJ1-1; D gene ambiguous. The V end was cut by 2 bases, the J end by 5 bases, with 0 bases between. Germline lookup yields CDR1 SQVTM and CDR2 ANQGSEA. The CDR3 loop spans 9 amino acids. The CDR3 DNA is TGCAGCGTTGAAACTGAAGCTTTCTTT. The encoded protein is CSVETEAFF.

This clonotype was recorded many times. The chain has TRBV6-9 and TRBJ1-1; no definite D call. The CDR3 is made up of 15 amino acids. The V end was cut by 3 bases, the J end by 4 bases, with 15 bases between. CDR1 and CDR2 (germline): MNHGY, SVAAGI. CDR3 in amino acids: CASSYSVFAFTEAFF. CDR3 sequence (DNA): TGTGCCAGCAGTTACTCCGTATTCGCCTTCACTGAAGCTTTCTTT.